Listed here are 21 T cell receptor beta chains from one sample, sequenced in a study of cytomegalovirus exposure and HLA in healthy donors. It was with 60 Vbeta and 13 Jbeta primers that the PCR ran. Sequencing was performed with immunoSEQ multiplex PCR; in TCRdb, only in-frame clones are kept and a portion is missing. The sample contains roughly 120,000 clones, 8.5% of which appear only once. The specimen was PBMCs. Source of these receptors: a man in his forties in good health and CMV-seronegative.

This clone was detected only a few times. This sequence joins TRBV4-3 and TRBJ1-2; 7 nucleotides line up with TRBD1. Germline V gene sequence: CDR1 LGHNA, CDR2 YSLEER. This CDR3 has 14 residues. With 3 bases clipped from V and 4 bases from J, the junction kept 5 bases outside the gene matches. CDR3 protein: CASSQPGQRYGYTF. CDR3 nucleotide sequence: TGCGCCAGCAGCCAGCCGGGACAGCGCTATGGCTACACCTTC.

This chain joins TRBV6-5 and TRBJ1-1; the D is unclear. The germline V gene encodes CDR1 MNHEY and CDR2 SVGAGI. V was shortened by 2 bases and J by 3 bases, with 13 bases between the two germline ends. The CDR3 runs to 15 residues. CDR3 sequence reads: CASSYELGGDTEAFF. In DNA, the CDR3 is TGTGCCAGCAGTTACGAGTTAGGCGGAGACACTGAAGCTTTCTTT.

This clone was observed a handful of times. The rearrangement uses TRBV6-1 and TRBJ2-6; D may be TRBD2 (5 bases). There are 15 residues in the CDR3. Germline loops: CDR1 MNHNS, CDR2 SASEGT. Trimming pared 6 bases from V and 4 bases from J, leaving 13 bases between. The CDR3 spells CASSLVRGGANVLTF. DNA of the CDR3: TGTGCCAGCAGCCTAGTCCGAGGGGGGGCCAACGTCCTGACTTTC.

V gene TRBV2 combines with J gene TRBJ1-5; unclear D gene. The CDR3 is 18 residues long. Looked up from germline, CDR1 is SNHLY and CDR2 is FYNNEI. With 1 base removed from V and 6 bases from J, the gap between germline ends came to 22 bases. The CDR3 sequence is CASSEDRFGGMVGQPQHF. DNA of the CDR3: TGTGCCAGCAGTGAAGATCGTTTTGGCGGAATGGTAGGTCAGCCCCAGCATTTT.

The chain recombines TRBV30 with TRBJ1-1, with D perhaps TRBD1 (6 bases). CDR1 and CDR2 (germline): GTSNPN, SVGIG (reference sequence). Trimming took 0 bases from V and 11 from J, leaving 10 bases between them. The CDR3 consists of 11 residues. The CDR3: CAWSVMGAAFF. CDR3 in DNA: TGTGCCTGGAGTGTAATGGGGGCTGCTTTCTTT.

The chain combines TRBV5-1 with TRBJ2-3; no clear D gene. This CDR3 contains 13 residues. V gave up 0 bases and J gave up 5 bases, with 7 bases separating them. CDR1 SGHRS and CDR2 YFSETQ come from the germline V gene. CDR3 in amino acids: CASSLAGEDTQYF. In DNA, the CDR3 is TGCGCCAGCAGCTTGGCGGGTGAAGATACGCAGTATTTT.

This sequence joins TRBV5-1 and TRBJ2-1, with 8 nucleotides matching TRBD2. The CDR3 has 13 amino acids. The V gene's germline CDR1 is SGHRS and CDR2 YFSETQ. Trimming removed 1 base from V and 10 bases from J; junction bases left unmatched: 4. CDR3 sequence reads: CASSLSIAGEQFF. For the CDR3, the DNA is TGCGCCAGCAGCTTGTCTATAGCGGGGGAGCAGTTCTTC.

The chain recombines TRBV27 with TRBJ2-2, with 7 bases lining up with TRBD2. The CDR3 runs 16 residues. The V segment lost 7 bases and the J segment 4 bases; nucleotides outside the gene matches: 12. The V gene's germline CDR1 is MNHEY and CDR2 SMNVEV (reference sequence). CDR3 amino acids: CASTFQRRGSTGELFF. In DNA, the CDR3 is TGTGCCAGCACGTTCCAACGGCGGGGGAGCACCGGGGAGCTGTTTTTT.

The CDR3 DNA sequence: TGTGCCAGCAGGGCGGGGGGGTTGAGGAATGAGCAGTTCTTC. Its protein product is CASRAGGLRNEQFF. The rearrangement joins TRBV28 to TRBJ2-1, with 9 bases lining up with TRBD2. The CDR3 spans 14 residues. V was pared by 6 bases and J by 7 bases, with 7 bases of the junction left unmatched. Germline V gene lookup returns CDR1 MDHEN and CDR2 SYDVKM.

This clone was detected a few times. The V gene is TRBV30, the J gene TRBJ2-7; tentatively, D is TRBD1 (5 bases). The CDR3 spans 15 residues. V lost 0 bases and J 0 bases, leaving 12 bases between the germline ends. CDR1 GTSNPN and CDR2 SVGIG come from the germline V gene (reference sequence). The CDR3 bases are TGTGCCTGGAGTGTAGCCAGCGACAGCTCCTACGAGCAGTACTTC. It specifies CAWSVASDSSYEQYF.

In its sample, this clone was seen a few times. This chain connects TRBV30 to TRBJ2-5, with 7 bases identical to TRBD2. Trimming took 1 base from V and 2 from J; bases not matched to a gene: 4. Germline assignment: CDR1 GTSNPN and CDR2 SVGIG (reference sequence). The CDR3 contains 14 residues. The CDR3 loop reads CAWSDAGDQETQYF. CDR3 nucleotide sequence: TGTGCCTGGAGTGACGCGGGGGATCAAGAGACCCAGTACTTC.

This clone appeared a few times. The chain couples TRBV5-1 to TRBJ2-5; D gene ambiguous. With the DNA end fitting TRBJ2-7 better, the J assignment may be wrong. CDR3 length equals 10 residues. Germline lookup yields CDR1 SGHRS and CDR2 YFSETQ. CDR3 coding DNA: TGCGCCAGCAGCTCCTACGAGCAGTACTTC. It codes for CASSSYEQYF.

This clone came up a few times. The rearrangement joins TRBV4-3 to TRBJ2-1; tentative D call: TRBD1 (5 bases). V was clipped by 0 bases and J by 3 bases, with 18 bases between them. The germline CDR1 and CDR2 sequences are LGHNA and YSLEER. This CDR3 has 18 amino acids. The CDR3 spells CASSQDPKGVLGYNEQFF. Written as DNA, the CDR3 is TGCGCCAGCAGCCAAGATCCCAAAGGGGTTTTGGGCTACAATGAGCAGTTCTTC.

In nucleotides, the CDR3 is TGTGCCAGCTCATCAACTATTGAAGGAGAGCAGTACTTC. This encodes CASSSTIEGEQYF. The rearrangement links TRBV18 to TRBJ2-7; D remains ambiguous. Trimming removed 5 bases from V and 7 bases from J, with 15 bases in between. The CDR3 extends over 13 amino acids. The germline gives CDR1 KGHSH, CDR2 LQKENI.

This clone was observed a few times. The chain has TRBV6-6 and TRBJ1-6; D perhaps matches TRBD1 (6 bases). The CDR3 has 14 residues. Germline lookup yields CDR1 MNHNY and CDR2 SVGAGI (reference sequence). V lost 6 bases and J lost 2, with 8 bases in between. The CDR3 nucleotides are TGTGCCAGCAGACAGGGTCCCTATAATTCACCCCTCCACTTT. It translates to CASRQGPYNSPLHF.

The chain employs TRBV5-1 and TRBJ2-7, with 8 positions matching TRBD2. With V trimmed by 0 bases and J by 1 base, 6 bases remained unmatched. The length of the CDR3 is 16 residues. Germline CDR1 reads SGHRS; CDR2 reads YFSETQ. The CDR3 region is CASSLGGGGRSYEQYF. The CDR3, as DNA: TGCGCCAGCAGCTTGGGTGGCGGGGGGCGATCCTACGAGCAGTACTTC.

The genes are TRBV7-2 and TRBJ2-7; D is possibly TRBD2 (6 bases). V was trimmed by 4 bases and J by 3 bases, leaving 10 bases between them. The CDR3 extends over 13 amino acids. CDR1 and CDR2 (germline): SGHTA, FQGNSA. The CDR3 DNA follows: TGTGCCAGCAGCTGGGACTTCCTCTACGAGCAGTACTTC. It codes for CASSWDFLYEQYF.

The J gene is TRBJ2-1, the V gene TRBV7-9, with a possible D match to TRBD2 (6 bases). Germline CDR1 reads SEHNR; CDR2 reads FQNEAQ (reference sequence). Trimming stripped 5 bases from V and 6 bases from J, with 14 bases between. The length of the CDR3 is 14 residues. The CDR3 nucleotides read TGTGCCAGCAGCACCAGACTAGGCAGCAATGAGCAGTTCTTC. This codes for CASSTRLGSNEQFF.

This chain connects TRBV7-8 to TRBJ1-1; tentative D call: TRBD1 (6 bases). The CDR3 is 16 amino acids. Germline values: CDR1 SGHVS, CDR2 FQNEAQ. Trimming pared 5 bases from V and 4 bases from J, leaving 20 bases between. The CDR3 nucleotides read TGTGCCAGCAGCCCACTAGGGGGGGCGCAGGGCACTGAAGCTTTCTTT. It codes for CASSPLGGAQGTEAFF.

The chain joins TRBV19 to TRBJ2-5, with 8 bases matching TRBD1. Germline CDR1 LNHDA, CDR2 SQIVND (reference sequence). J lost 5 bases, V lost 6 bases, and 8 bases had no gene match. The CDR3 is 14 amino acids. CDR3 coding DNA: TGTGCCAGTAGACCCGGACAGGGTTTCGAGACCCAGTACTTC. This gives the protein CASRPGQGFETQYF.

The table lists this clone with a few counts. The rearrangement uses TRBV15 and TRBJ2-1, with 11 bases that match TRBD2. The CDR3 extends over 18 amino acids. The germline gives CDR1 LNHNV, CDR2 YYDKDF (reference sequence). With V trimmed by 5 bases and J by 3 bases, 12 bases remained unmatched. CDR3 sequence reads: CATSRDLISGGVYNEQFF. CDR3 in DNA: TGTGCCACCAGCCGTGACCTCATTAGCGGGGGGGTCTACAATGAGCAGTTCTTC.